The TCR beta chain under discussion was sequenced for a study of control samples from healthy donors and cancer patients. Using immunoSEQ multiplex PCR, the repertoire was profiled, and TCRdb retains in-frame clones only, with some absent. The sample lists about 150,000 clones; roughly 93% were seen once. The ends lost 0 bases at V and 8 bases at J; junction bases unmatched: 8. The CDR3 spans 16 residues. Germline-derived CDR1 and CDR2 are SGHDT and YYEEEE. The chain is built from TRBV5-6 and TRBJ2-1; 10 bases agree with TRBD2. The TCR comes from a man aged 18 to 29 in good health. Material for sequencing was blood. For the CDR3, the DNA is TGTGCCAGCAGCTTGGTAGGGCTAGCGGGGGCGGATGAGCAGTTCTTC. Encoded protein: CASSLVGLAGADEQFF.